This T cell receptor (beta chain) was retrieved from a study of shared clonotypes between healthy human individuals. Notes on this clone: Its specificity is unknown.

Points from the study as a whole: The rarefaction results pointed to incomplete sorted-subset sequencing despite large depth.

TCRdb's table, derived via immunoSEQ multiplex PCR, lists solely in-frame clones and lacks some. The sample comprises a few million clones, 80% to 95% of which are singletons, and about 0.39% rests with the top ten. Germline V gene data show CDR1 as MNHNS and CDR2 as SASEGT. Trimming removed 6 bases from V and 2 bases from J, with 5 bases in between. The CDR3 runs 12 residues. The origin of this receptor is a man aged 18 to 30 in good health. Some clones in this sample may be carry-over from other donors' samples. Sample: naive CD4+ T cells from PBMCs. Subset indicated: CD45RA+ positively selected. The V call is TRBV6-1, the J call TRBJ1-3; D not certain. The CDR3 sequence: CASSMTGNTIYF. The DNA for the CDR3 is TGTGCCAGCAGCATGACTGGAAACACCATATATTTT.